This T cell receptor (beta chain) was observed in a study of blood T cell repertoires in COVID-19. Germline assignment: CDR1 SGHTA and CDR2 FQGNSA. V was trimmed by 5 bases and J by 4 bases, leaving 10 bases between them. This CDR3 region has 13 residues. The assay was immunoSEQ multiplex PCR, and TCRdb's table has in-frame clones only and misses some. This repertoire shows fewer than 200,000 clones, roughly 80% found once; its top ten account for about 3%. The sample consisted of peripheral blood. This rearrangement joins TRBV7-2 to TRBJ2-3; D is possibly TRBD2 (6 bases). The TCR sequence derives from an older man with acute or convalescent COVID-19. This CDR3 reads CASSPSAADTQYF. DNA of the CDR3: TGTGCCAGCAGCCCTAGCGCCGCAGATACGCAGTATTTT.